This T cell receptor beta chain is from a study of early T cells in non-severe SARS-CoV-2 infection. Study overall: Whole-blood bulk RNA, unsorted, was sequenced, and chains were unpaired.

Germline-derived CDR1 and CDR2 are SGHRS and YFSETQ. Between the trimmed V and J ends, which lost 0 bases and 3 bases, there was a span of 11 bases. This CDR3 spans 15 amino acids. In this sample, this clonotype turned up a few times. TCRdb independently ran MiXCR on the 5' RACE reads; one entry per CDR3 protein. The sample shows 40,000 to 55,000 distinct CDR3 sequences, almost 7.5% of them seen only once. J is TRBJ2-3 and V is TRBV5-1; TRBD1 is a possible D gene (7 bases). Sample: whole blood. This clonotype originated in an adult who was a healthcare worker with PCR-confirmed SARS-CoV-2 infection or an uninfected control (not recorded which). The CDR3 bases are TGCGCCAGCAGCTTGGTGACAGGGACTACAGATACGCAGTATTTT. It yields the protein CASSLVTGTTDTQYF.